These 20 T cell receptor beta chains came from one sample sequenced in a study of blood T cells in healthy people across ages. With a J-beta primer mix and a sample-barcoded 5' primer, a second PCR ran 7 to 11 cycles. TCRdb re-called the 5' RACE reads with MiXCR, one entry per CDR3 protein. The table has some 1.4 million distinct CDR3 sequences, roughly 40% seen once; the top ten hold roughly 7.9%. The specimen sequenced was blood. The source is a woman in her late teens or twenties in good health.

The chain combines TRBV7-9 with TRBJ2-2; D might be TRBD2 (6 bases). Trimming removed 6 bases at V and 0 bases at J, with 11 bases between. There are 15 residues in the CDR3. CDR1 SEHNR and CDR2 FQNEAQ come from the germline V gene (reference sequence). The CDR3 region is CASRRDGPNTGELFF. Here the CDR3 DNA reads TGTGCCAGCAGGCGGGACGGACCGAACACCGGGGAGCTGTTTTTT.

The chain combines TRBV6-5 with TRBJ2-1, with 9 bases matching TRBD2. J gave up 7 bases and V 7 bases, and 8 bases lay outside the gene matches. The CDR3 contains 14 residues. Germline V gene data show CDR1 as MNHEY and CDR2 as SVGAGI. The CDR3 DNA follows: TGTGCCAGCACTCGAGGTAGCGGGAGTAATGAGCAGTTCTTC. It is translated as CASTRGSGSNEQFF.

This clonotype was counted between two and nine times. The CDR3 region is CASTAEQYSYNEQFF. The CDR3 DNA is TGTGCCAGCACCGCCGAGCAGTATTCCTACAATGAGCAGTTCTTC. This chain uses TRBV6-1 with TRBJ2-1; D unresolved. Germline loops: CDR1 MNHNS, CDR2 SASEGT. The V end lost 7 bases, the J end lost 1 base, and 14 bases lay between the germline ends. This CDR3 contains 15 residues.

Comment on this clonotype: One end of the junction does not line up with germline, which may come from a read error. The chain uses TRBV7-9 and TRBJ2-5, with D possibly matching TRBD1 (6 bases). This CDR3 region has 14 residues. Germline V gives CDR1 SEHNR, CDR2 FQNEAQ (reference sequence). The CDR3 DNA follows: TGTGCCAGCAGCCTTGGACAGAGTCGAGAGGCCCAGTACTTC. Amino acid sequence: CASSLGQSREAQYF.

This clonotype was seen a handful of times. The gene calls are TRBV6-4 and TRBJ1-2; D ambiguous. Germline CDR1 reads MRHNA; CDR2 reads SNTAGT. Trimming shortened V by 0 bases and J by 2 bases, and 10 bases separated the two germline ends. The CDR3 is made up of 15 amino acids. This CDR3 is CASSDSGLLNYGYTF. DNA for the CDR3: TGTGCCAGCAGTGACTCCGGACTCCTGAACTATGGCTACACCTTC.

This chain uses TRBV21-1 with TRBJ2-7; no check of the table's D call, TRBD2, against the DNA was made. TRBV21-1 is a pseudogene. The CDR3 sequence is 15 residues long. This CDR3 is CASSRRVVGSYEQYF. Written as DNA, the CDR3 is TGTGCCAGCAGCAGGCGGGTAGTTGGCTCCTACGAGCAGTACTTC.

This clonotype was seen a handful of times. This chain connects TRBV3-1 to TRBJ2-2; 7 bases are a match to TRBD1. V lost 4 bases and J lost 1; bases outside the gene matches: 6. This CDR3 has 16 residues. Germline V lookup: CDR1 LGHDT, CDR2 YNNKEL (reference sequence). CDR3 sequence reads: CASSRRTGQNTGELFF. CDR3 DNA: TGTGCCAGCAGCCGAAGGACAGGCCAGAACACCGGGGAGCTGTTTTTT. The full variable domain, rest sourced from reference TRBV3-1 and TRBJ2-2, is DTAVSQTPKYLVTQMGNDKSIKCEQNLGHDTMYWYKQDSKKFLKIMFSYNNKELIINETVPNRFSPKSPDKAHLNLHINSLELGDSAVYFCASSRRTGQNTGELFFGEGSRLTVL.

This clonotype was found a few times. A clone one base away is much larger, so this may be a read error. The chain couples TRBV3-1 to TRBJ2-7; 11 bases are shared with TRBD2. The CDR3 covers 16 residues. With V trimmed by 2 bases and J by 7 bases, 10 bases remained unmatched. Germline V gene lookup returns CDR1 LGHDT and CDR2 YNNKEL (reference sequence). CDR3 sequence: CASSQQLAGVDNEQYF. The CDR3 coding sequence is TGTGCCAGCAGCCAACAACTAGCGGGAGTGGACAATGAGCAGTACTTC.

In this sample, this clonotype turned up a few times. The chain uses TRBV7-3 and TRBJ2-7; D might be TRBD2 (5 bases). The CDR3 length is 14 residues. V shed 1 base and J shed 7 bases, with 14 bases lying between them. Germline V gene data show CDR1 as SGHTA and CDR2 as FQGTGA. The CDR3 DNA sequence: TGTGCCAGCAGCTTAAGTGGTCCGAGGGAAGAGCAGTACTTC. This codes for CASSLSGPREEQYF.

The J gene is TRBJ1-1, the V gene TRBV20-1; D not certain. This CDR3 has 13 residues. V gave up 7 bases and J gave up 0 bases, with 12 bases separating them. In germline, CDR1 is DFQATT, CDR2 SNEGSKA (reference sequence). CDR3 protein: CSVPGRVNTEAFF. In DNA form, the CDR3 reads TGCAGTGTCCCAGGACGGGTGAACACTGAAGCTTTCTTT.

This clonotype was counted a few times. This sequence joins TRBV9 and TRBJ2-3; D may be TRBD2 (6 bases). The CDR3 consists of 14 residues. From germline, CDR1 is SGDLS and CDR2 YYNGEE. V was trimmed by 0 bases and J by 3 bases, leaving 8 bases between them. In nucleotides, the CDR3 is TGTGCCAGCAGCGTAGAGGCGGGGACAGATACGCAGTATTTT. Residues: CASSVEAGTDTQYF. Supplemented by reference TRBV9 and TRBJ2-3, the full variable domain reads DSGVTQTPKHLITATGQRVTLRCSPRSGDLSVYWYQQSLDQGLQFLIQYYNGEERAKGNILERFSAQQFPDLHSELNLSSLELGDSALYFCASSVEAGTDTQYFGPGTRLTVL.

This clonotype was seen a handful of times. The CDR3 spells CASSFIGSTKNIQYF. The CDR3 DNA is TGTGCCAGCAGTTTTATCGGGAGTACCAAAAACATTCAGTACTTC. The V call is TRBV12-3 or TRBV12-4, the J call TRBJ2-4; possibly TRBD2 for D (6 bases). The CDR3 has 15 amino acids. The V gene lost 3 bases and the J gene lost 2 bases, with 11 bases spanning the gap.

The V and J genes are TRBV7-2 and TRBJ1-1; D remains ambiguous. The CDR3 runs 12 residues. The V end was cut by 3 bases, the J end by 7 bases, with 9 bases between. Germline assignment: CDR1 SGHTA and CDR2 FQGNSA. CDR3 nucleotide sequence: TGTGCCAGCAGCTTTATTCGCAGTGAAGCTTTCTTT. This codes for CASSFIRSEAFF.

This clonotype came up a few times. The chain couples TRBV14 to TRBJ2-5, with D possibly being TRBD2 (6 bases). Germline V gene sequence: CDR1 SGHDN, CDR2 FVKESK. Trimming removed 1 base from V and 5 bases from J, with 8 bases in between. CDR3 length equals 13 residues. CDR3 amino acids: CASSQAGRETQYF. In DNA form, the CDR3 reads TGTGCCAGCAGCCAAGCAGGGAGGGAGACCCAGTACTTC. Full variable domain (missing parts from reference TRBV14 and TRBJ2-5): EAGVTQFPSHSVIEKGQTVTLRCDPISGHDNLYWYRRVMGKEIKFLLHFVKESKQDESGMPNNRFLAERTGGTYSTLKVQPAELEDSGVYFCASSQAGRETQYFGPGTRLLVL.

This rearrangement joins TRBV2 to TRBJ2-7, with 7 bases that match TRBD1. This CDR3 is 13 amino acids long. Trimming took 7 bases from V and 2 from J; bases not matched to a gene: 5. The germline V gene has CDR1 SNHLY and CDR2 FYNNEI. Here the CDR3 reads CASKGTVAYEQYF. In DNA form, the CDR3 reads TGTGCCAGCAAGGGGACAGTGGCCTACGAGCAGTACTTC.

The chain joins TRBV7-3 to TRBJ2-1, with D possibly being TRBD1 (6 bases). The CDR3 has 16 residues. Germline CDR1 reads SGHTA; CDR2 reads FQGTGA. V dropped 1 base and J dropped 6 bases, with 16 bases sitting between them. The CDR3 DNA reads as TGTGCCAGCAGCTTAAATACAGGGCGGGTGAGCAATGAGCAGTTCTTC. Its translation is CASSLNTGRVSNEQFF.

This clonotype was picked up a small number of times. The chain is built from TRBV10-3 and TRBJ1-1, with 7 bases matching TRBD1. V dropped 6 bases and J dropped 4; count of bases not matched to a gene: 8. This CDR3 contains 14 residues. Germline V CDR1 and CDR2: ENHRY, SYGVKD. This CDR3 is CAISRGAGGTEAFF. DNA of the CDR3: TGTGCCATCAGCAGAGGGGCAGGGGGCACTGAAGCTTTCTTT.

This chain links TRBV11-1 with TRBJ2-5, with a tentative D call TRBD1 (6 bases). The assigned J gene may be wrong: the sequence end matches TRBJ2-7 better. CDR3 length: 14 residues. From germline, CDR1 is SGHAT and CDR2 FQDESV (reference sequence). In DNA, the CDR3 is TGTGCCAGCAGCCAGGGGACATCGGACTACGAGCAGTACTTC. It specifies CASSQGTSDYEQYF.

The J gene is TRBJ2-1, the V gene TRBV15; 13 bases map to TRBD2. The CDR3 totals 17 residues. V lost 2 bases and J lost 3; bases outside the gene matches: 4. In germline, CDR1 is LNHNV, CDR2 YYDKDF (reference sequence). This CDR3 reads CATSRPTSGRVYNEQFF. CDR3 nucleotide sequence: TGTGCCACCAGCAGACCAACTAGCGGGAGGGTCTACAATGAGCAGTTCTTC.

The chain joins TRBV28 to TRBJ2-3; TRBD2 agrees at 7 bases. CDR1 and CDR2 from the germline V gene are MDHEN and SYDVKM. The V and J ends lost 10 bases and 0 bases, in that order; junction bases with no gene match: 13. This CDR3 has 16 residues. CDR3: CATGSPRDYSTDTQYF. DNA for the CDR3: TGTGCCACAGGAAGCCCCCGGGACTATAGCACAGATACGCAGTATTTT.